One and the same sample provided the 32 T cell receptor beta chains below, sequenced in a study of blood T cells in healthy people across ages. Through a sample-barcoded 5' primer and a J-beta primer mix, a second PCR was run for roughly 6 to 11 cycles. TCRdb recomputed calls from the 5' RACE reads with MiXCR, one row per CDR3 protein. The data show roughly 1.5 million distinct CDR3 sequences, 40% to 45% seen once. The sample taken for sequencing was blood. Receptor source: a woman aged 18-30 years in good health.

The CDR3, as DNA: TGCGCCAGCAGGGTGATAGGCGGATCCCAAGAGACCCAGTACTTC. This encodes CASRVIGGSQETQYF. This rearrangement joins TRBV5-1 to TRBJ2-5; no reliable D call. Deletions cut 5 bases from V and 1 base from J, with 15 bases between. CDR1 is SGHRS, CDR2 YFSETQ, per germline. The CDR3 is 15 residues long. Full variable domain (rest looked up from reference TRBV5-1 and TRBJ2-5): KAGVTQTPRYLIKTRGQQVTLSCSPISGHRSVSWYQQTPGQGLQFLFEYFSETQRNKGNFPGRFSGRQFSNSRSEMNVSTLELGDSALYLCASRVIGGSQETQYFGPGTRLLVL.

This clonotype was counted between two and nine times. This chain connects TRBV6-2 or TRBV6-3 to TRBJ1-2, with D perhaps TRBD1 (6 bases). CDR1 and CDR2 (germline): MNHEY, SVGEGT. Trimming pared 10 bases from V and 7 bases from J, leaving 22 bases between. The CDR3 is made up of 14 amino acids. The CDR3 loop is CATYPTGRGSGYTF. In nucleotides, the CDR3 is TGTGCCACCTATCCTACCGGCAGGGGTTCTGGCTACACCTTC.

This chain joins TRBV7-2 and TRBJ2-3, with 16 bases lining up with TRBD2. The CDR3 spans 17 residues. Germline CDR1 and CDR2: SGHTA and FQGNSA. J gave up 4 bases and V 3 bases, and 4 bases lay outside the gene matches. CDR3 sequence: CASSFGTSGGAADTQYF. For the CDR3, the DNA is TGTGCCAGCAGCTTCGGGACTAGCGGGGGGGCCGCAGATACGCAGTATTTT.

This clonotype was recorded a few times. V is TRBV11-2 and J is TRBJ1-5; D remains unclear. With 2 bases removed from V and 7 bases from J, the gap between germline ends came to 9 bases. The germline CDR1 and CDR2 sequences are SGHAT and FQNNGV. CDR3 length equals 13 residues. The CDR3 bases are TGTGCCAGCAGCTTAAAGGGTCCCCAGCCCCAGCATTTT. Translation gives CASSLKGPQPQHF. The entire variable domain, with the rest obtained from reference TRBV11-2 and TRBJ1-5, is as follows: EAGVAQSPRYKIIEKRQSVAFWCNPISGHATLYWYQQILGQGPKLLIQFQNNGVVDDSQLPKDRFSAERLKGVDSTLKIQPAKLEDSAVYLCASSLKGPQPQHFGDGTRLSIL.

V usage is TRBV6-1 and J usage is TRBJ2-5, with D tentatively TRBD1 (6 bases). Trimming took 5 bases from V and 11 from J, leaving 21 bases between them. The CDR3 loop spans 14 amino acids. Germline V gene lookup returns CDR1 MNHNS and CDR2 SASEGT. CDR3 residues: CASSQGSEYNEQYF. The CDR3 DNA reads TGTGCCAGCAGTCAGGGGTCCGAGTACAATGAGCAGTACTTC.

The chain uses TRBV20-1 and TRBJ2-7; D perhaps matches TRBD2 (5 bases). V was trimmed by 4 bases and J by 3 bases, leaving 13 bases between them. CDR1 is DFQATT, CDR2 SNEGSKA, per germline (reference sequence). The CDR3 covers 13 residues. The CDR3 loop reads CSATGLELYEQYF. As DNA, the CDR3 is TGCAGTGCTACCGGACTGGAACTCTACGAGCAGTACTTC.

The chain has TRBV15 and TRBJ1-1, with a weak D call TRBD1 (5 bases). Trimming stripped 0 bases from V and 4 bases from J, with 9 bases between. This CDR3 spans 14 amino acids. Germline V gives CDR1 LNHNV, CDR2 YYDKDF (reference sequence). The CDR3 region is CATSRDIGGTEAFF. The CDR3 coding sequence is TGTGCCACCAGCAGAGATATCGGGGGCACTGAAGCTTTCTTT.

The chain uses TRBV6-1 and TRBJ1-1, with D uncertain. The V end was cut by 6 bases, the J end by 6 bases, with 17 bases between. The germline CDR1 and CDR2 sequences are MNHNS and SASEGT. The CDR3 has 14 residues. The CDR3 sequence: CASSEPGLSPEAFF. In DNA, the CDR3 is TGTGCCAGCAGCGAACCGGGTCTTAGCCCTGAAGCTTTCTTT.

V gene TRBV25-1 combines with J gene TRBJ1-2, with a tentative D call TRBD1 (5 bases). V was shortened by 4 bases and J by 0 bases, with 21 bases between the two germline ends. CDR3 length: 18 amino acids. Germline V lookup: CDR1 MGHDK, CDR2 SYGVNS. The CDR3, as DNA: TGTGCCAGCAGTGCCCTCTGGGACGGTCTGAATGCTAACTATGGCTACACCTTC. It specifies CASSALWDGLNANYGYTF.

The chain recombines TRBV24-1 with TRBJ1-5, with unresolved D. Trimming removed 0 bases at V and 0 bases at J, with 14 bases between. The CDR3 loop spans 18 amino acids. Germline V gene lookup returns CDR1 KGHDR and CDR2 SFDVKD. The CDR3 sequence: CATSDLGRGRNSNQPQHF. CDR3 DNA sequence: TGTGCCACCAGTGATTTGGGGCGAGGGCGGAATAGCAATCAGCCCCAGCATTTT.

This clonotype was seen more than once but under ten times. The chain couples TRBV6-1 to TRBJ2-5; D might be TRBD2 (6 bases). This CDR3 contains 13 residues. Looked up from germline, CDR1 is MNHNS and CDR2 is SASEGT. V lost 6 bases, J lost 11 bases, and 19 bases lay in between. The CDR3 protein is CASRILRGNEQYF. As DNA, the CDR3 is TGTGCCAGCAGAATTCTCCGGGGGAATGAGCAGTACTTC.

This clonotype has a handful of counts. The CDR3 DNA sequence: TGTGCCAGCAGTAGTCTTCTTGAGCCCGCTTTCTTT. Translation gives CASSSLLEPAFF. This chain connects TRBV28 to TRBJ1-1; D gene unclear. The CDR3 has 12 amino acids. CDR1 and CDR2 from the germline V gene are MDHEN and SYDVKM. V shed 5 bases and J shed 11 bases, with 15 bases lying between them.

The table lists this clonotype with many counts. The gene calls are TRBV3-1 and TRBJ2-1; no clear D. V dropped 1 base and J dropped 6 bases, with 4 bases sitting between them. Germline CDR1 LGHDT, CDR2 YNNKEL (reference sequence). The CDR3 covers 12 residues. The CDR3: CASSQGSNEQFF. The CDR3 DNA sequence: TGTGCCAGCAGCCAAGGCAGCAATGAGCAGTTCTTC.

The chain combines TRBV7-9 with TRBJ2-5, with 7 bases lining up with TRBD2. Germline V CDR1 and CDR2: SEHNR, FQNEAQ (reference sequence). V lost 5 bases, J lost 3 bases, and 6 bases stayed unmatched. CDR3 length: 14 amino acids. The CDR3: CASSTLAAKETQYF. As DNA, the CDR3 is TGTGCCAGCAGCACCCTAGCGGCTAAAGAGACCCAGTACTTC.

The chain carries TRBV9 and TRBJ1-2; 8 bases line up with TRBD1. Losses at the gene ends were 5 bases for V and 2 bases for J; bases not matched to a gene: 8. Looked up from germline, CDR1 is SGDLS and CDR2 is YYNGEE. The CDR3 length is 15 residues. The CDR3 nucleotides read TGTGCCAGCAGACTGAGGGACAGGAAGAACTATGGCTACACCTTC. Its translation: CASRLRDRKNYGYTF.

This chain links TRBV6-5 with TRBJ2-1; no reliable D call. V was cut by 5 bases and J by 2 bases, with 13 bases left in between. Germline values: CDR1 MNHEY, CDR2 SVGAGI. CDR3 size: 15 residues. DNA for the CDR3: TGTGCCAGCAGTCGCGCGTGGCAGCCCTACAATGAGCAGTTCTTC. It specifies CASSRAWQPYNEQFF.

The chain uses TRBV12-5 and TRBJ1-5; D is uncertain. The V end was cut by 5 bases, the J end by 2 bases, with 10 bases between. Germline V gene lookup returns CDR1 LGHNT and CDR2 FRNRAP. The CDR3 is made up of 14 amino acids. Written as DNA, the CDR3 is TGTGCTAGTGGTGCCACAGTGGGCAATCAGCCCCAGCATTTT. This sequence encodes CASGATVGNQPQHF.

This clonotype was seen a handful of times. The chain joins TRBV12-3 or TRBV12-4 to TRBJ2-3, with TRBD2 matching 7 bases. The CDR3 covers 16 residues. Germline trimming cut 4 bases from V and 4 bases from J; bases unmatched to any gene: 11. The CDR3 DNA sequence: TGTGCCAGCAGTTCAACGCGGGGGAGAGCCGCAGATACGCAGTATTTT. It is translated as CASSSTRGRAADTQYF.

The V gene is TRBV12-3 or TRBV12-4, the J gene TRBJ2-7; D may match TRBD1 or TRBD2 (6 bases each). V lost 3 bases, J lost 0 bases, and 12 bases lay in between. The CDR3 contains 15 residues. CDR3 loop: CASSFEGGSSYEQYF. In nucleotides, the CDR3 is TGTGCCAGCAGTTTCGAAGGGGGGAGCTCCTACGAGCAGTACTTC.

The genes are TRBV18 and TRBJ2-3; D unclear. Per germline, CDR1 KGHSH and CDR2 LQKENI. V was pared by 0 bases and J by 5 bases, with 6 bases between. The CDR3 is made up of 13 amino acids. CDR3 in DNA: TGTGCCAGCTCACCACCGGAAGGAGATACGCAGTATTTT. Translating gives CASSPPEGDTQYF.

The rearrangement uses TRBV6-5 and TRBJ1-2; a weak D match, TRBD1 (5 bases). Germline CDR1 and CDR2: MNHEY and SVGAGI. This CDR3 spans 15 amino acids. V lost 0 bases, J lost 0 bases, and 8 bases lay in between. The CDR3 DNA follows: TGTGCCAGCAGTTACTCGGGACGTACTAACTATGGCTACACCTTC. Its protein is CASSYSGRTNYGYTF.

This chain connects TRBV27 to TRBJ2-7, with D perhaps TRBD1 or TRBD2 (5 bases each). Germline CDR1 is MNHEY and CDR2 is SMNVEV (reference sequence). V gave up 7 bases and J gave up 3 bases, with 16 bases separating them. CDR3 size: 14 residues. The DNA for the CDR3 is TGTGCCAGCAAATCGTTACGAGGGGACTACGAGCAGTACTTC. This codes for CASKSLRGDYEQYF.

The chain employs TRBV6-5 and TRBJ2-7, with 7 bases matching TRBD1. Germline CDR1 reads MNHEY; CDR2 reads SVGAGI. This CDR3 is 15 amino acids long. V shed 0 bases and J 2 bases; nucleotides not matched to a gene: 4. CDR3 coding DNA: TGTGCCAGCAGTTACTCCGGGACAGTCGCCTACGAGCAGTACTTC. It encodes CASSYSGTVAYEQYF.

This clonotype was counted between two and nine times. The chain employs TRBV20-1 and TRBJ2-1; TRBD2 matches 7 bases. With V trimmed by 6 bases and J by 13 bases, 12 bases remained unmatched. Germline V lookup: CDR1 DFQATT, CDR2 SNEGSKA (reference sequence). This CDR3 is built from 12 residues. The CDR3 sequence is CSAAAGAVGQFF. CDR3 nucleotide sequence: TGCAGTGCAGCTGCGGGAGCGGTGGGTCAGTTCTTC.

The V and J genes are TRBV4-1 and TRBJ1-1; D ambiguous. Trimming left V 1 base short and J 1 base short, with 13 bases between. The CDR3 loop spans 16 amino acids. CDR1 and CDR2 (germline): MGHRA, YSYEKL. The CDR3 here is CASSQARTVPNTEAFF. The CDR3, as DNA: TGCGCCAGCAGCCAAGCCCGGACCGTCCCGAACACTGAAGCTTTCTTT.

This clonotype appeared a few times. The DNA of the CDR3 is TGTGCCAGCAGACCGGGACAGGTCACAGATACGCAGTATTTT. This encodes CASRPGQVTDTQYF. The V gene is TRBV28, the J gene TRBJ2-3, with 8 bases matching TRBD1. From germline, CDR1 is MDHEN and CDR2 SYDVKM. The CDR3 contains 14 residues. V shed 6 bases, J shed 2 bases, and the junction held 4 bases outside the gene matches. The full variable domain, with the rest looked up from reference TRBV28 and TRBJ2-3, is DVKVTQSSRYLVKRTGEKVFLECVQDMDHENMFWYRQDPGLGLRLIYFSYDVKMKEKGDIPEGYSVSREKKERFSLILESASTNQTSMYLCASRPGQVTDTQYFGPGTRLTVL.

CDR3 nucleotides: TGTGCCAGCAGCCGAGTGACAGAAGGCAATTCACCCCTCCACTTT. It is translated as CASSRVTEGNSPLHF. The V gene is TRBV3-1, the J gene TRBJ1-6; TRBD1 is a possible D gene (5 bases). Trimming stripped 4 bases from V and 7 bases from J, with 14 bases between. This CDR3 is 15 amino acids long. Per germline, CDR1 LGHDT and CDR2 YNNKEL (reference sequence).

This rearrangement joins TRBV24-1 to TRBJ2-5, with D maybe TRBD2 (6 bases). Germline CDR1 and CDR2: KGHDR and SFDVKD. The CDR3 extends over 15 amino acids. V lost 4 bases, J lost 5 bases, and 16 bases lay in between. Here the CDR3 DNA reads TGTGCCACCAGTGAGCCCGGGGGAGTGGATGAGACCCAGTACTTC. Its protein is CATSEPGGVDETQYF.

The rearrangement links TRBV12-3 or TRBV12-4 to TRBJ2-5; 13 bases line up with TRBD2. J gave up 11 bases and V 6 bases, and 12 bases lay outside the gene matches. The CDR3 extends over 15 amino acids. The chain's CDR3 is CASRGTSGKLNEQYF. CDR3 nucleotide sequence: TGTGCCAGCAGAGGGACTAGCGGGAAGTTGAATGAGCAGTACTTC.

This clonotype was detected a few times. The chain has TRBV15 and TRBJ2-3, with D hard to call. Deletions cut 1 base from V and 0 bases from J, with 11 bases between. Germline values: CDR1 LNHNV, CDR2 YYDKDF (reference sequence). The CDR3 extends over 16 amino acids. The chain's CDR3 is CATSRGRWISTDTQYF. CDR3 sequence (DNA): TGTGCCACCAGCAGAGGACGCTGGATAAGCACAGATACGCAGTATTTT.

The chain uses TRBV20-1 and TRBJ2-4; TRBD1 or TRBD2 may be the D gene (5 bases each). The J call is doubtful: the DNA matches TRBJ2-7 better. Germline lookup yields CDR1 DFQATT and CDR2 SNEGSKA (reference sequence). This CDR3 has 13 residues. CDR3 DNA sequence: TGCAGTGCCCGACGGGGCCCTTACGACGAGCAGTACTTC. This sequence encodes CSARRGPYDEQYF.

The chain employs TRBV7-2 and TRBJ1-2; the D is unclear. The germline CDR1 and CDR2 sequences are SGHTA and FQGNSA. Trimming stripped 5 bases from V and 4 bases from J, with 8 bases between. The CDR3 contains 12 residues. The CDR3 bases are TGTGCCAGCAGCCCTATGACCTATGGCTACACCTTC. It yields the protein CASSPMTYGYTF.